This TCR beta chain was documented in a study of tumor and adjacent non-tumor tissue in lung cancer. Study-wide context: The patients, 10 men and roughly 5 women, were about 30 to 85 with stage I to III disease. Each sample yielded around 4.2 million productive TCRbeta reads on average. Overall study results and limits: Normal lung showed higher cumulative top 100 clone frequency than tumor.

The library came from three nested PCR rounds adapted from ARM-PCR protocols. Using its own MiXCR run on the multiplex PCR reads, TCRdb lists one record per CDR3 protein. The sample records 220,000 or so distinct CDR3 sequences, around 71% being singletons. Trimming removed 6 bases from V and 2 bases from J; junction bases left unmatched: 3. The germline V gene has CDR1 DFQATT and CDR2 SNEGSKA (reference sequence). The CDR3 runs to 12 residues. This clonotype was picked up many times. Its antigen is not identified. The template was RNA from unsorted bulk tissue. Between August and November 2014, newly diagnosed, chemotherapy-naive lung cancer patients underwent thoracic surgery in China.

The sequence came from a man between 60 and 75 years old with non-small cell lung cancer. The genes are TRBV20-1 and TRBJ2-5; TRBD1 matches at 7 bases. The sequencing sample was made of lung tumor tissue. The CDR3 DNA sequence: TGCAGTGCCCTACAGGGGCAAGAGACCCAGTACTTC. This encodes CSALQGQETQYF.